These 22 T cell receptor beta chains were all obtained from the same sample, sequenced in a study of blood T cell repertoires in COVID-19 (dated by TCRdb to the early 2020s). Libraries were made using the immunoSEQ multiplex PCR assay. TCRdb mirrors the immuneACCESS table, restricted to in-frame sequences. Some clones are absent from its copies; in checked studies, under half trace to an unresolved V gene, and the reason for the others is unknown. This sample is represented by about 11,000 clones; roughly 81% of them were singletons. The ten most abundant clones make up under 40% of the sample. The sample comprised peripheral blood. The receptors come from a middle-aged man with active COVID-19.

A single count supports this clone. The chain couples TRBV29-1 to TRBJ2-1; the D is unclear. V gave up 4 bases and J gave up 5 bases, with 6 bases separating them. This CDR3 region has 11 residues. The germline V gene has CDR1 SQVTM and CDR2 ANQGSEA. CDR3 DNA: TGCAGCGTTGTCCTACACAATGAGCAGTTCTTC. It yields the protein CSVVLHNEQFF.

The rearrangement joins TRBV27 to TRBJ2-1, with 8 positions matching TRBD1. Looked up from germline, CDR1 is MNHEY and CDR2 is SMNVEV (reference sequence). V was pared by 5 bases and J by 4 bases, with 10 bases of the junction left unmatched. The CDR3 length is 16 residues. CDR3 DNA: TGTGCCAGCAGTCCAATGGGGACAGGCCTATACAATGAGCAGTTCTTC. Its translation: CASSPMGTGLYNEQFF.

The gene calls are TRBV11-2 and TRBJ1-1; D not resolved. This CDR3 is 14 amino acids long. V was pared by 5 bases and J by 7 bases, with 17 bases between. Germline V CDR1 and CDR2: SGHAT, FQNNGV. CDR3 region: CASSPIEWAIEAFF. CDR3 coding DNA: TGTGCCAGCAGCCCCATTGAGTGGGCAATTGAAGCTTTCTTT.

The J gene is TRBJ1-3, the V gene TRBV2, with 7 bases that match TRBD1. The junction had 6 bases not matched to a gene; V was cut back by 6 bases and J by 1 base. The CDR3 consists of 15 residues. Germline V gives CDR1 SNHLY, CDR2 FYNNEI. For the CDR3, the DNA is TGTGCCAGCAGACCTACGGGACAGTCTGGAAACACCATATATTTT. Encoded protein: CASRPTGQSGNTIYF.

The chain joins TRBV7-9 to TRBJ2-1, with 11 bases fitting TRBD2. The germline V gene encodes CDR1 SEHNR and CDR2 FQNEAQ (reference sequence). This CDR3 spans 14 amino acids. V was clipped by 11 bases and J by 6 bases; unmatched bases: 9. CDR3 sequence: CAGLAGGRLNEQFF. CDR3 DNA sequence: TGTGCCGGATTAGCGGGAGGGCGACTCAATGAGCAGTTCTTC.

This clone was picked up one time. V is TRBV4-2 and J is TRBJ2-3, with D perhaps matching TRBD2 (6 bases). Germline V CDR1 and CDR2: LGHNA, YNFKEQ. CDR3 length equals 16 residues. Trimming removed 0 bases at V and 1 base at J, with 11 bases between. As DNA, the CDR3 is TGTGCCAGCAGCCAAGATCCCCCTAGCGGCACAGATACGCAGTATTTT. Its translation: CASSQDPPSGTDTQYF.

DNA for the CDR3: TGTGCCAGCAGCTTAGCGGACAGGGGAGGTAGTATTGGCTACACCTTC. Protein: CASSLADRGGSIGYTF. The V and J genes are TRBV11-2 and TRBJ1-2, with 9 bases that match TRBD1. V lost 1 base to trimming and J lost 7 bases; unmatched junction nucleotides: 10. This CDR3 region has 16 residues. CDR1 is SGHAT and CDR2 is FQNNGV in the germline V gene.

The CDR3 nucleotides are TGTGCCAGCAGTTGGACAGGGGGCGCGGATCAGCCCCAGCATTTT. Amino acid sequence: CASSWTGGADQPQHF. The J gene is TRBJ1-5, the V gene TRBV27, with 11 positions matching TRBD1. Looked up from germline, CDR1 is MNHEY and CDR2 is SMNVEV (reference sequence). V lost 4 bases and J lost 5; bases outside the gene matches: 4. This CDR3 is 15 amino acids long.

The chain is built from TRBV4-1 and TRBJ2-7; no clear D gene. This CDR3 is 13 amino acids long. V lost 1 base and J lost 4, with 8 bases in between. Looked up from germline, CDR1 is MGHRA and CDR2 is YSYEKL. The CDR3 protein is CASSQGLLYEQYF. Written as DNA, the CDR3 is TGCGCCAGCAGCCAAGGCCTATTATACGAGCAGTACTTC.

The CDR3 spells CSVGAGGPVTEAFF. The CDR3 DNA reads TGCAGCGTTGGTGCTGGGGGCCCGGTCACTGAAGCTTTCTTT. This chain links TRBV29-1 with TRBJ1-1; tentative D call: TRBD1 (6 bases). CDR1 SQVTM and CDR2 ANQGSEA come from the germline V gene. The CDR3 is 14 residues long. V was pared by 4 bases and J by 4 bases, with 16 bases between.

This CDR3 is CASSFVGGITDTQYF. The CDR3 bases are TGTGCCAGCAGTTTCGTGGGAGGGATTACAGATACGCAGTATTTT. The chain carries TRBV27 and TRBJ2-3; TRBD2 agrees at 7 bases. This CDR3 is 15 amino acids long. V shed 3 bases, J shed 3 bases, and the junction held 6 bases outside the gene matches. CDR1 and CDR2 from the germline V gene are MNHEY and SMNVEV (reference sequence).

The rearrangement joins TRBV5-1 to TRBJ2-3; D may be TRBD2 (6 bases). This CDR3 has 16 residues. Trimming shortened V by 1 base and J by 0 bases, and 12 bases separated the two germline ends. Germline V gene sequence: CDR1 SGHRS, CDR2 YFSETQ. This CDR3 reads CASSLIAAASTDTQYF. CDR3 DNA sequence: TGCGCCAGCAGCTTGATAGCGGCGGCTAGCACAGATACGCAGTATTTT.

The DNA of the CDR3 is TGCGCCAGCAGCTTAGGCATGGGAACAGGGGCCAACAATGAGCAGTTCTTC. Protein sequence: CASSLGMGTGANNEQFF. This chain joins TRBV5-1 and TRBJ2-1; 7 bases agree with TRBD1. CDR1 and CDR2 from the germline V gene are SGHRS and YFSETQ. Trimming cost V 2 bases and J 5 bases; bases outside gene matches: 13. This CDR3 is built from 17 residues.

A word on this clone: The sample carries other DNA sequences with the same CDR3. The chain is built from TRBV27 and TRBJ1-1; D not certain. The CDR3 is 13 amino acids. In germline, CDR1 is MNHEY, CDR2 SMNVEV (reference sequence). The V and J ends lost 2 bases and 1 base respectively, with 5 bases between them. The CDR3 is CASSLAGNTEAFF. In DNA form, the CDR3 reads TGTGCCAGCAGTTTAGCGGGGAACACTGAAGCTTTCTTT.

The J gene is TRBJ2-7, the V gene TRBV28; D is possibly TRBD1 (6 bases). The CDR3 runs 14 residues. The V gene lost 4 bases and the J gene lost 2 bases, with 12 bases spanning the gap. Germline V gene data show CDR1 as MDHEN and CDR2 as SYDVKM. CDR3: CASSSLWTAYEQYF. The CDR3, as DNA: TGTGCCAGCAGTTCCCTTTGGACAGCCTACGAGCAGTACTTC.

Only one count was recorded for this clone. J is TRBJ1-3 and V is TRBV13; D gene unclear. CDR3 length: 13 residues. In germline, CDR1 is PRHDT, CDR2 FYEKMQ (reference sequence). Deletions cut 6 bases from V and 2 bases from J, with 8 bases between. The CDR3 DNA is TGTGCCAGCAGTTCGGTTACTGGAAACACCATATATTTT. Translation: CASSSVTGNTIYF.

Here the CDR3 DNA reads TGTGCCACCAGTGATGGAGCTAGCTCCAATCAGCCCCAGCATTTT. Translation: CATSDGASSNQPQHF. This rearrangement joins TRBV24-1 to TRBJ1-5; no clear D. The CDR3 spans 15 residues. The V gene's germline CDR1 is KGHDR and CDR2 SFDVKD. V was trimmed by 3 bases and J by 3 bases, leaving 11 bases between them.

This sequence joins TRBV5-8 and TRBJ2-5; 9 bases are a match to TRBD2. The junction had 12 bases not matched to a gene; V was cut back by 1 base and J by 5 bases. CDR1 and CDR2 from the germline V gene are SGHTS and YDEGEE. The CDR3 is 17 amino acids. CDR3 coding DNA: TGTGCCAGCAGCTTGAACTTTGGCGGGAGGGCCGACGAGACCCAGTACTTC. Protein product: CASSLNFGGRADETQYF.

The rearrangement links TRBV2 to TRBJ2-5; 9 positions agree with TRBD1. Per the germline V gene, CDR1 is SNHLY and CDR2 is FYNNEI. J gave up 5 bases and V 8 bases, and 6 bases lay outside the gene matches. CDR3 size: 13 residues. The CDR3 nucleotides are TGTGCCAGCTTGGGACAGGGTCAGGAGACCCAGTACTTC. Translation gives CASLGQGQETQYF.

V gene TRBV11-2 combines with J gene TRBJ2-3, with a weak D call TRBD2 (6 bases). The CDR3 is 18 amino acids. From germline, CDR1 is SGHAT and CDR2 FQNNGV. Trimming stripped 5 bases from V and 5 bases from J, with 26 bases between. CDR3 sequence (DNA): TGTGCCAGCAGCCAAATCCCTGGGTCCTCTAGCGCGAAAGATACGCAGTATTTT. Encoded protein: CASSQIPGSSSAKDTQYF. Together with reference TRBV11-2 and TRBJ2-3, the CDR3 gives the full variable domain: EAGVAQSPRYKIIEKRQSVAFWCNPISGHATLYWYQQILGQGPKLLIQFQNNGVVDDSQLPKDRFSAERLKGVDSTLKIQPAKLEDSAVYLCASSQIPGSSSAKDTQYFGPGTRLTVL.

The rearrangement joins TRBV2 to TRBJ2-4, with D maybe TRBD1 (6 bases). CDR1 is SNHLY, CDR2 FYNNEI, per germline. There are 14 residues in the CDR3. V gave up 5 bases and J gave up 8 bases, with 16 bases separating them. The CDR3 DNA follows: TGTGCCAGCAGTACCGGGACACAAATTTACATTCAGTACTTC. Its protein is CASSTGTQIYIQYF.

V and J are TRBV19 and TRBJ2-1; 8 bases map to TRBD2. The CDR3 has 15 amino acids. The ends lost 2 bases at V and 3 bases at J; junction bases unmatched: 3. Germline assignment: CDR1 LNHDA and CDR2 SQIVND (reference sequence). CDR3 coding DNA: TGTGCCAGTAGTATATCAGCGGGAGTCTACAATGAGCAGTTCTTC. It codes for CASSISAGVYNEQFF. Filled out from reference TRBV19 and TRBJ2-1, the complete variable domain reads DGGITQSPKYLFRKEGQNVTLSCEQNLNHDAMYWYRQDPGQGLRLIYYSQIVNDFQKGDIAEGYSVSREKKESFPLTVTSAQKNPTAFYLCASSISAGVYNEQFFGPGTRLTVL.